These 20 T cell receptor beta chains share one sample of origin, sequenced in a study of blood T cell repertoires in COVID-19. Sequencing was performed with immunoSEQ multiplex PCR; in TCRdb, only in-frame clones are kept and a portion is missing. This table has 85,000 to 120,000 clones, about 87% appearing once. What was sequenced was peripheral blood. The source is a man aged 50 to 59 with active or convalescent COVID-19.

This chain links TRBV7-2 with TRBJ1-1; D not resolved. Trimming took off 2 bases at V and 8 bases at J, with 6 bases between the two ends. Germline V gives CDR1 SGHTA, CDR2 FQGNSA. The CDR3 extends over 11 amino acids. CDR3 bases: TGTGCCAGCAGCTTATGGGCCGAAGCTTTCTTT. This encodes CASSLWAEAFF.

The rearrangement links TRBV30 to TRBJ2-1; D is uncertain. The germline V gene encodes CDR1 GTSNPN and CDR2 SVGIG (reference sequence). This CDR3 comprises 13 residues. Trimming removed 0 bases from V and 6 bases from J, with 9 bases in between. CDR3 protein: CAWSVRHGNEQFF. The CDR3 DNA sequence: TGTGCCTGGAGTGTCAGGCATGGCAATGAGCAGTTCTTC.

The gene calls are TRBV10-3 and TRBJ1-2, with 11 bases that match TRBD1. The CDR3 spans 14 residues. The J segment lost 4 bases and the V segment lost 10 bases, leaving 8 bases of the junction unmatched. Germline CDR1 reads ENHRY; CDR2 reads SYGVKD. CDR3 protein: CASGQGARGYGYTF. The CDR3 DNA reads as TGTGCCAGCGGACAGGGGGCGAGGGGCTATGGCTACACCTTC.

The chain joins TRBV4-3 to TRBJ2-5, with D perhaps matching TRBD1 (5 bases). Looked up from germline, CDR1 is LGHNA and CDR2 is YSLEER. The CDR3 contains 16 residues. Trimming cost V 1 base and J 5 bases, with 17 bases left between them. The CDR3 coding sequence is TGCGCCAGCAGCCAAGGGGGCCTAATGGGCGCGGAGACCCAGTACTTC. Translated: CASSQGGLMGAETQYF.

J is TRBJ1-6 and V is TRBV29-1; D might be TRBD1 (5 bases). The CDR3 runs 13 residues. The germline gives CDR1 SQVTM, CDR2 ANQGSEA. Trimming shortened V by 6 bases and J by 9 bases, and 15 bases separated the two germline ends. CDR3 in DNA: TGCAGCGTCCTTCGGGGGGATGGTTCACCCCTCCACTTT. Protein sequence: CSVLRGDGSPLHF. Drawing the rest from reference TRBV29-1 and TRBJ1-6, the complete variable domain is SAVISQKPSRDICQRGTSLTIQCQVDSQVTMMFWYRQQPGQSLTLIATANQGSEATYESGFVIDKFPISRPNLTFSTLTVSNMSPEDSSIYLCSVLRGDGSPLHFGNGTRLTVT.

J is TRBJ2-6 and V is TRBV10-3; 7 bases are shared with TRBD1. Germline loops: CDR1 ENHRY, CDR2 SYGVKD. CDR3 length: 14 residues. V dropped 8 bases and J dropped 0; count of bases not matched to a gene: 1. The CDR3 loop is CAIRDSSGANVLTF. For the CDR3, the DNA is TGTGCCATCCGGGACAGCTCTGGGGCCAACGTCCTGACTTTC.

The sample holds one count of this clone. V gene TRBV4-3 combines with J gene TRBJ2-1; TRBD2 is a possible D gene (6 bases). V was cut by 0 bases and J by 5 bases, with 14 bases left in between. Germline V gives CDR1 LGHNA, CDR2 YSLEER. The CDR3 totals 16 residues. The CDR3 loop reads CASSQDLGTLNNEQFF. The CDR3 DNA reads TGCGCCAGCAGCCAAGATTTGGGGACTCTGAACAATGAGCAGTTCTTC.

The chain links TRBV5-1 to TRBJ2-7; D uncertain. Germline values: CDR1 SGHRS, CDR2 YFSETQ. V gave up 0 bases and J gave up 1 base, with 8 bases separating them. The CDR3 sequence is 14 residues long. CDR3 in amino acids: CASSLAPASYEQYV. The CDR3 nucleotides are TGCGCCAGCAGCTTGGCTCCCGCGTCCTACGAGCAGTACGTC.

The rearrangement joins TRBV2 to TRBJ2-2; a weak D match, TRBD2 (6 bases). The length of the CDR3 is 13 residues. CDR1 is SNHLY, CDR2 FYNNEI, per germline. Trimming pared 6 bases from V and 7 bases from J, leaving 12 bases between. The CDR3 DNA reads TGTGCCAGCAGCGCGGGGCGGGGCGGGGAGCTGTTTTTT. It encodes CASSAGRGGELFF.

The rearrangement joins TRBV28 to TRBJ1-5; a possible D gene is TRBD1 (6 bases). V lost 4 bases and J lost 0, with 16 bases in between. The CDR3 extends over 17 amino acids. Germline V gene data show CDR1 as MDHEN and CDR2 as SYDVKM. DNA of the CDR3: TGTGCCAGCAGTTCCTCTTCGGACAGTAATAGCAATCAGCCCCAGCATTTT. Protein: CASSSSSDSNSNQPQHF.

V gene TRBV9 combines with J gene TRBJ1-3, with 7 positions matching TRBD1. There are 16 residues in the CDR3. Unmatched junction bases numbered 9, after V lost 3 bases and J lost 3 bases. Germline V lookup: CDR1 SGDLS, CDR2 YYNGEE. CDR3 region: CASSGRGTDFGNTIYF. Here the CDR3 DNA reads TGTGCCAGCAGCGGGAGAGGGACAGACTTTGGAAACACCATATATTTT.

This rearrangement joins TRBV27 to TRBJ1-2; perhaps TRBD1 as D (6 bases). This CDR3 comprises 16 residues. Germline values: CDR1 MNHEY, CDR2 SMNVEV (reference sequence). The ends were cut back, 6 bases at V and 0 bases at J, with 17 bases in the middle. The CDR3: CASRKDSTSPNYGYTF. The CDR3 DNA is TGTGCCAGCAGAAAGGACAGTACAAGTCCTAACTATGGCTACACCTTC.

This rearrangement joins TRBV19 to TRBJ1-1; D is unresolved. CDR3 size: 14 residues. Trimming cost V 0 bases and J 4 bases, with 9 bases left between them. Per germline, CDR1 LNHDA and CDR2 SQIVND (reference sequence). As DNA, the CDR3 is TGTGCCAGTAGTATAGATCAGGTTCCCACTGAAGCTTTCTTT. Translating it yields CASSIDQVPTEAFF.

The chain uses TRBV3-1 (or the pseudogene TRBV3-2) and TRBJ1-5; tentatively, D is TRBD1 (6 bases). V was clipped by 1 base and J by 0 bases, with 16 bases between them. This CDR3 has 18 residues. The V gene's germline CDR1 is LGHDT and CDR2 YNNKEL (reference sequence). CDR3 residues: CASSQGVKRGYSNQPQHF. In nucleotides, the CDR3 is TGTGCCAGCAGCCAAGGTGTAAAGAGGGGGTATAGCAATCAGCCCCAGCATTTT.

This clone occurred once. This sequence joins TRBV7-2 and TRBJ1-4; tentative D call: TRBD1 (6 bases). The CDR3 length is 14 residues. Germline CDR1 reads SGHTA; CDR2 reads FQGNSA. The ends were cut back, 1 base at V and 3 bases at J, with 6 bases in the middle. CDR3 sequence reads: CASSLDRANEKLFF. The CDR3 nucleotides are TGTGCCAGCAGCTTAGACAGGGCTAATGAAAAACTGTTTTTT.

The CDR3 here is CASSSNSGDWETQYF. The CDR3 nucleotides read TGCGCCAGCAGCTCCAACTCGGGGGATTGGGAGACCCAGTACTTC. This chain connects TRBV5-1 to TRBJ2-5; a possible D gene is TRBD2 (6 bases). Trimming took 3 bases from V and 5 from J, leaving 17 bases between them. The germline V gene encodes CDR1 SGHRS and CDR2 YFSETQ. This CDR3 comprises 15 residues.

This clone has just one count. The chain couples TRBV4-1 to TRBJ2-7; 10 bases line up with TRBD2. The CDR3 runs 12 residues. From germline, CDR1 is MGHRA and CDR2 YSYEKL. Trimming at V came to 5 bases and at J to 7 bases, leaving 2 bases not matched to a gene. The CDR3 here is CASSFSGGEQYF. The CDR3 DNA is TGCGCCAGCAGCTTTAGCGGGGGGGAGCAGTACTTC.

In DNA, the CDR3 is TGTGCCAGCACCGGGACAGATTATAATTCACCCCTCCACTTT. It specifies CASTGTDYNSPLHF. The chain links TRBV2 to TRBJ1-6; TRBD1 agrees at 7 bases. Looked up from germline, CDR1 is SNHLY and CDR2 is FYNNEI. Trimming cost V 7 bases and J 4 bases; bases outside gene matches: 4. There are 14 residues in the CDR3. The variable domain in full, with the rest retrieved from reference TRBV2 and TRBJ1-6, is EPEVTQTPSHQVTQMGQEVILRCVPISNHLYFYWYRQILGQKVEFLVSFYNNEISEKSEIFDDQFSVERPDGSNFTLKIRSTKLEDSAMYFCASTGTDYNSPLHFGNGTRLTVT.

The CDR3: CASRLSNSPLHF. CDR3 nucleotides: TGTGCCAGCAGGCTTAGTAATTCACCCCTCCACTTT. The rearrangement links TRBV13 to TRBJ1-6; D not resolved. The germline V gene encodes CDR1 PRHDT and CDR2 FYEKMQ (reference sequence). With 6 bases removed from V and 6 bases from J, the gap between germline ends came to 6 bases. The CDR3 sequence is 12 residues long.

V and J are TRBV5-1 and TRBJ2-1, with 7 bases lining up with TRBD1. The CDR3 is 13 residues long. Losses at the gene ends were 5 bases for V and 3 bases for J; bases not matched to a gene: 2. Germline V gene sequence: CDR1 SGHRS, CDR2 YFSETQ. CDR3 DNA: TGCGCCAGCAGGACAGGGAACTACAATGAGCAGTTCTTC. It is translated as CASRTGNYNEQFF.